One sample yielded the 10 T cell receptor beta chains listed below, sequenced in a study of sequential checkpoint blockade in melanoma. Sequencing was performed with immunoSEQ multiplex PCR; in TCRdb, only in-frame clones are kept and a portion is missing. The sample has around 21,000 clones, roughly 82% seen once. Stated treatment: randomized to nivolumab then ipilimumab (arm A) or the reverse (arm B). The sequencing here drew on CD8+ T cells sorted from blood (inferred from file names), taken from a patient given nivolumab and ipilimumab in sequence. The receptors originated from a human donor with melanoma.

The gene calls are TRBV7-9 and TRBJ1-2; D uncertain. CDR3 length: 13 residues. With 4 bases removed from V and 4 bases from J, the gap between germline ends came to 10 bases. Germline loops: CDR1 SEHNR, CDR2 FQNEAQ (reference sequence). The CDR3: CASSSGTSYGYTF. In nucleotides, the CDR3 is TGTGCCAGCAGCTCAGGCACGAGCTATGGCTACACCTTC.

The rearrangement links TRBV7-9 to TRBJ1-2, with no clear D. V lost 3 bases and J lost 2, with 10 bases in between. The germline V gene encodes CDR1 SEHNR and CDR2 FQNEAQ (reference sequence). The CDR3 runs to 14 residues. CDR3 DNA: TGTGCCAGCAGCTTCGGAGGGAGGAACTATGGCTACACCTTC. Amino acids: CASSFGGRNYGYTF.

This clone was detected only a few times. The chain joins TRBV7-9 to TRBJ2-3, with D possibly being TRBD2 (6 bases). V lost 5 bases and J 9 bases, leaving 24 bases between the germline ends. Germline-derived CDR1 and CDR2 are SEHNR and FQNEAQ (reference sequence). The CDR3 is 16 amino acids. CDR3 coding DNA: TGTGCCAGCAGCCCCAGGACCCTAGGGACTCCACCGACGCAGTATTTT. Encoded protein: CASSPRTLGTPPTQYF.

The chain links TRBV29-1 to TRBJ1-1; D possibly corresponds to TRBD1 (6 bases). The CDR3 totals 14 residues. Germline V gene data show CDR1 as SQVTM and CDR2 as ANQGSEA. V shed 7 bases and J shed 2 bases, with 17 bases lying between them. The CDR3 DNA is TGCAGCGGCGAACACCGACAGGTTAACACTGAAGCTTTCTTT. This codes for CSGEHRQVNTEAFF. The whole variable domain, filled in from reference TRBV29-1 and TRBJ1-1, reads SAVISQKPSRDICQRGTSLTIQCQVDSQVTMMFWYRQQPGQSLTLIATANQGSEATYESGFVIDKFPISRPNLTFSTLTVSNMSPEDSSIYLCSGEHRQVNTEAFFGQGTRLTVV.

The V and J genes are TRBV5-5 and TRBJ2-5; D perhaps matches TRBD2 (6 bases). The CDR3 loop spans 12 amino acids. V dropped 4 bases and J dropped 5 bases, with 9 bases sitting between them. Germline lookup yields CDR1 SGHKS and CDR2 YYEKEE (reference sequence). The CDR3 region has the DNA TGTGCCAGCAGCCGGAGCGGGGAGACCCAGTACTTC. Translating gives CASSRSGETQYF.

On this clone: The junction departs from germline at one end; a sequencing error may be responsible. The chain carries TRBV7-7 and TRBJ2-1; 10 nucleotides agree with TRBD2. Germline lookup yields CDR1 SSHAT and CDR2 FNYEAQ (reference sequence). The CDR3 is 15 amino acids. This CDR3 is CASSLAGGDYNEQFF. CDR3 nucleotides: TGTGCTAGCAGCTTAGCGGGGGGAGACTACAATGAGCAGTTCTTC.

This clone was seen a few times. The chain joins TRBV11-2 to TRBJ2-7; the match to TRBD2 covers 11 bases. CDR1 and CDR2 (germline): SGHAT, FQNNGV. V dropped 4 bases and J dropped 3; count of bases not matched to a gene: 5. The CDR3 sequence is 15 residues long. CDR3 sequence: CASSSPSGGIYEQYF. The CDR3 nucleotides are TGTGCCAGCAGCTCGCCTAGCGGGGGGATCTACGAGCAGTACTTC.

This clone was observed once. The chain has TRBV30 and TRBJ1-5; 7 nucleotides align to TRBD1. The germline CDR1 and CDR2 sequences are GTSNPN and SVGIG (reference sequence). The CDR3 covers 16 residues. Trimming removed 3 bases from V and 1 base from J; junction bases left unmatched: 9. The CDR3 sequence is CAWSGDSPLSNQPQHF. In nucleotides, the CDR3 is TGTGCCTGGAGCGGGGACAGCCCGCTAAGCAATCAGCCCCAGCATTTT.

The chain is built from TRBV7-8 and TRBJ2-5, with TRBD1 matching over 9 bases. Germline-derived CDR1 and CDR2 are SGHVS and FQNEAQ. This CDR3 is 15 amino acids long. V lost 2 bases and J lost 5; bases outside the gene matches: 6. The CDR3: CASSLLTGGVETQYF. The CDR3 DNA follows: TGTGCCAGCAGCTTACTGACAGGGGGGGTGGAGACCCAGTACTTC.

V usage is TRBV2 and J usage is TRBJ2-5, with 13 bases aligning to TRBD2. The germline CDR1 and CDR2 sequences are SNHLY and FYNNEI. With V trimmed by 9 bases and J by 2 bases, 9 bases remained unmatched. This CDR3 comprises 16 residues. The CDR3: CARGLAGAHNQETQYF. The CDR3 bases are TGTGCCAGAGGACTAGCGGGGGCCCATAATCAAGAGACCCAGTACTTC.